The present T cell receptor beta chain was sequenced within a study of blood T cell repertoires in COVID-19. Overall study context: Acute and convalescent COVID-19 specimens originated in the United States, Italy and Spain. PBMCs, B-cell-depleted T cells, or T cells provided the cDNA or gDNA that made up the material.

Original data processing: The authors estimated nucleated cell counts from reference gene primer amplification. The protocol was immunoSEQ multiplex PCR, while the TCRdb copy is restricted to in-frame clones and leaves out a portion. That table is the source of V, J and clone size, and D and trimming were worked out from the DNA. The sample has some 70,000 clones; roughly 89% are singletons. The CDR3 is 11 residues long. The rearrangement joins TRBV21-1 to TRBJ2-1; the DNA was not compared with TRBD2, the D call given in the table. TRBV21-1 is given as a pseudogene. Sequencing was done on a sample of peripheral blood. The TCR originated in a man in his fifties with acute or convalescent COVID-19. Written as DNA, the CDR3 is TGTGCCAGCAGTCCCAGCGATGAGCAGTTCTTC. Translating gives CASSPSDEQFF.